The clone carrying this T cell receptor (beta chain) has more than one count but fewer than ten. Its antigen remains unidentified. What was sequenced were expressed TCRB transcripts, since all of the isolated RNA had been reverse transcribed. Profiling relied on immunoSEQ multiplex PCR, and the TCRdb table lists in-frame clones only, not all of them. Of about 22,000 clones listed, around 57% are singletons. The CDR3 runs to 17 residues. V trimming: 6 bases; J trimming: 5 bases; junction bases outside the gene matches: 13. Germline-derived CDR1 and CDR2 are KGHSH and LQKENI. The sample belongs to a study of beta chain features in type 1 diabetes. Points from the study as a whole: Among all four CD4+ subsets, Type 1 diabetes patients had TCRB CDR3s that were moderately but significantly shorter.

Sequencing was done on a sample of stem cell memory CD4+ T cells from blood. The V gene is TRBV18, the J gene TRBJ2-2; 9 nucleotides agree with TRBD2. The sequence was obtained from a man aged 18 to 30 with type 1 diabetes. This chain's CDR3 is CASSPGQAGGETGELFF. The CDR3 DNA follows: TGTGCCAGCTCGCCGGGTCAAGCGGGAGGCGAAACCGGGGAGCTGTTTTTT.